This T cell receptor beta chain is from a study of cytomegalovirus exposure and HLA in healthy donors. Study-wide points: Most TCRs appeared rarely, but some public TCRs recurred in many donors.

Worth noting for this clone: Its antigen is undetermined.

Vbeta (60) and Jbeta (13) primers were used in the PCR. The repertoire was sequenced with immunoSEQ multiplex PCR; TCRdb's copy has only in-frame clones and lacks some. There are 140,000 to 150,000 clones in the sample; about 70% occur only once, and 1.5% to 2% lies in the top ten. J lost 3 bases, V lost 3 bases, and 6 bases had no gene match. Per the germline V gene, CDR1 is SGDLS and CDR2 is YYNGEE. This CDR3 comprises 15 residues. The specimen was PBMCs. The sequence was obtained from a woman aged 40 to 55 in good health and CMV-seronegative. V is TRBV9 and J is TRBJ2-1, with 7 bases fitting TRBD2. CDR3 loop: CASSAGGGYYNEQFF. DNA of the CDR3: TGTGCCAGCAGCGCTGGGGGGGGTTACTACAATGAGCAGTTCTTC.